This T cell receptor (beta chain) was sequenced during a study of cytomegalovirus exposure and HLA in healthy donors. Study observations and caveats: For most subjects, TCR beta sequences were reported to predict HLA-A and HLA-B alleles with accuracy.

Germline lookup yields CDR1 LGHNA and CDR2 YNFKEQ. Trimming left V 5 bases short and J 3 bases short, with 14 bases between. The CDR3 runs 14 residues. A note on this clone: Its antigen is unidentified.

The PCR employed 60 Vbeta primers together with 13 Jbeta primers. Sequencing was performed with immunoSEQ multiplex PCR; in TCRdb, only in-frame clones are kept and a portion is missing. The sample contains 120,000 to 150,000 clones, over 80% of which appear only once. Material: PBMCs. This sequence was found in a female donor in good health and CMV-seronegative. The rearrangement uses TRBV4-2 and TRBJ2-7; a weak D match, TRBD2 (6 bases). The CDR3 protein is CASSVEEGFYEQYF. Here the CDR3 DNA reads TGTGCCAGCAGCGTGGAGGAGGGTTTCTACGAGCAGTACTTC.